These T cell receptor beta chains were read from a single sample in a study of Ad26.COV2.S vaccination and SARS-CoV-2 variants. Sequencing used immunoSEQ multiplex PCR; TCRdb keeps in-frame clones, though not all of them. The data contain roughly 330,000 clones, 85% to 90% of them singletons. The material sequenced was peripheral blood, taken in a trial of Ad26.COV2.S vaccine versus placebo. Receptors originate from a person aged 18 to 65 who received the Ad26.COV2.S COVID-19 vaccine or a placebo. Each CDR3 is given with its conserved first and last residue. The D gene is left open where the match is weak. Expanded clones get a size class; other rows say once, few or many, or leave the size out.

J gene,D gene,clone size,V gene,CDR3 DNA,CDR3 protein
TRBJ2-4,-,few,TRBV4-3,TGCGCCAGCAGCCAAGCCCCCGCAGGGGAGGTCAACATTCAGTACTTC,CASSQAPAGEVNIQYF
TRBJ2-2,TRBD2,-,TRBV7-8,TGTGCCAGCTGGCTAGCGGGAGGAAGTAACGGGGAGCTGTTTTTT,CASWLAGGSNGELFF
TRBJ2-3,-,-,TRBV7-6,TGTGCCAGCAGCACCACTGGGGGGGCGACAGATACGCAGTATTTT,CASSTTGGATDTQYF
TRBJ2-3,-,-,TRBV4-1,TGCGCCAGCAGCCAAGACCGACACACAGATACGCAGTATTTT,CASSQDRHTDTQYF
TRBJ2-2,-,once,TRBV6-5,TGTGCCAGCAGTTACTCGGGGCCCGGGGAGCTGTTTTTT,CASSYSGPGELFF
TRBJ2-2,TRBD2,-,TRBV3-1/TRBV3-2,TGTGCCAGCAGCAACCTCGGACTAGCGGGGGGGACCGGGGAGCTGTTTTTT,CASSNLGLAGGTGELFF
TRBJ2-3,-,-,TRBV15,TGTGCCACCAGCAGAGACACAGATACGCAGTATTTT,CATSRDTDTQYF
TRBJ1-4,-,-,TRBV5-5,TGTGCCAGCAGCTTGCGTGTTAATGAAAAACTGTTTTTT,CASSLRVNEKLFF
TRBJ1-2,-,-,TRBV12-3/TRBV12-4,TGTGCCAGCACCGGGACACGGTCTGGCTACACCTTC,CASTGTRSGYTF
TRBJ1-4,-,once,TRBV7-2,TGTGCCAGCAGCTCCCTTGGTAGCTCCCTGCCAACTAATGAAAAACTGTTTTTT,CASSSLGSSLPTNEKLFF
TRBJ2-3,-,-,TRBV12-3/TRBV12-4,TGTGCCAGCAGTCTCACAGATACGCAGTATTTT,CASSLTDTQYF
TRBJ1-1,-,-,TRBV11-3,TGTGCCAGCAGCTTGACAGCCGTGGTGAAAGCTTTCTTT,CASSLTAVVKAFF
TRBJ2-1,TRBD2,-,TRBV9,TGTGCCAGCAGCCCTAGCGGGGCCCCCGGTTCTGAGCAGTTCTTC,CASSPSGAPGSEQFF
TRBJ2-1,-,-,TRBV3-1/TRBV3-2,TGTGCCAGCAGCCAAGACTACGATAATGAGCAGTTCTTC,CASSQDYDNEQFF
TRBJ2-4,-,-,TRBV3-1/TRBV3-2,TGTGCCAGCAGCCAAGCAGAATTGGCCAAAAACATTCAGTACTTC,CASSQAELAKNIQYF
TRBJ1-5,-,-,TRBV28,TGTGCCAGCAGTTTAAACAGACGTAATCAGCCCCAGCATTTT,CASSLNRRNQPQHF
TRBJ1-5,-,-,TRBV18,TGTGCCAGCCAACAGGGTGGGTATAGCAATCAGCCCCAGCATTTT,CASQQGGYSNQPQHF
TRBJ2-3,-,once,TRBV20-1,TGCAGTGCTAGTTTAGGACCCCCACATAGCACAGATACGCAGTATTTT,CSASLGPPHSTDTQYF
TRBJ1-1,-,-,TRBV10-3,TGTGCCATCAGTGATCAGGGGACCGAAGCTTTCTTT,CAISDQGTEAFF
TRBJ2-1,-,-,TRBV5-1,TGCGCCAGCAGCTTATTAGGTGAGCAGTTCTTC,CASSLLGEQFF
TRBJ1-1,-,-,TRBV3-1/TRBV3-2,TGTGCCAGCAGCCATATGAGAGCTGAAGCTTTCTTT,CASSHMRAEAFF
TRBJ1-4,-,-,TRBV11-2,TGTGCCAGCAGCGACTTCCAGGGGATTAATGAAAAACTGTTTTTT,CASSDFQGINEKLFF
TRBJ1-1,-,-,TRBV11-2,TGTGCCAGCAGCTTAGTAGGGGGGGGCCCCACTGAAGCTTTCTTT,CASSLVGGGPTEAFF
TRBJ1-5,-,-,TRBV30,TGTGCCATAGGACAAGGTGGCAATCAGCCCCAGCATTTT,CAIGQGGNQPQHF
TRBJ1-5,-,-,TRBV7-9,TGTGCCAGCAGCTTGTTTCAGGGGCTGGATCAGCCCCAGCATTTT,CASSLFQGLDQPQHF
TRBJ1-1,-,-,TRBV3-1/TRBV3-2,TGTGCCAGCAGCCAAGAACAGGGTGTGAACACTGAAGCTTTCTTT,CASSQEQGVNTEAFF
TRBJ2-1,-,-,TRBV24-1,TGTGCCACCAGTGAAGGGTCTTCAGGTCGGCAGTTCTTC,CATSEGSSGRQFF
TRBJ2-7,-,-,TRBV7-8,TGTGCCAGCAGCTCCCAGGACCAAGGCAACGAGCAGTACTTC,CASSSQDQGNEQYF
TRBJ1-2,TRBD1,-,TRBV7-2,TGTGCCAGCAGCTTAGGAGGGACAGCTAACTATGGCTACACCTTC,CASSLGGTANYGYTF
TRBJ1-2,-,-,TRBV29-1,TGCAGCGCCCGAGGGGAGTTAGCTCGAGGCTACACCTTC,CSARGELARGYTF
TRBJ1-2,-,-,TRBV11-2,TGTGCCAGCAGCTCAGGGCTCTATGGCTACACCTTC,CASSSGLYGYTF
TRBJ2-2,-,-,TRBV7-6,TGTGCCAGCAGCTCAGGTCCCGGGACGGATAACACCGGGGAGCTGTTTTTT,CASSSGPGTDNTGELFF
TRBJ1-5,-,-,TRBV5-1,TGCGCCAGCAGCTTAGCCACCGATCAGCCCCAGCATTTT,CASSLATDQPQHF
TRBJ2-1,-,once,TRBV7-2,TGTGCCAGCAGCTCCAACAGGGATGATTACAATGAGCAGTTCTTC,CASSSNRDDYNEQFF
TRBJ1-4,TRBD1,-,TRBV15,TGTGCCACCTATACCCCTACAGGGGGCCATGAAAAACTGTTTTTT,CATYTPTGGHEKLFF
TRBJ1-4,TRBD1,-,TRBV19,TGTGCCAGTACCCCAGGGGGGGGTACGGATGAAAAACTGTTTTTT,CASTPGGGTDEKLFF
TRBJ1-2,-,-,TRBV9,TGTGCCAGCAGCCTGGGGAATGCTAACTATGGCTACACCTTC,CASSLGNANYGYTF
TRBJ1-2,TRBD1,-,TRBV27,TGTGCCAGCATGAGGGGCAGGGGGGACTATGGCTACACCTTC,CASMRGRGDYGYTF
TRBJ1-2,-,-,TRBV6-2/TRBV6-3,TGTGCCAGCAGTAATAATCGACAGAACTATGGCTACACCTTC,CASSNNRQNYGYTF
TRBJ2-3,-,-,TRBV29-1,TGCAGCGTTGAAGAGGGGTCCTTAGATACGCAGTATTTT,CSVEEGSLDTQYF
TRBJ2-5,-,-,TRBV11-2,TGTGCCAGCAGCTTAGGAGGGCTAGAGACCCAGTACTTC,CASSLGGLETQYF
TRBJ2-7,-,-,TRBV6-2/TRBV6-3,TGTGCCAGCAGTTACATGGACAGTCAATCCTACGAGCAGTACTTC,CASSYMDSQSYEQYF
TRBJ1-2,-,-,TRBV4-3,TGCGCCAGCAGCCAAGATAATCCCCCACAGGGCTATGGCTACACCTTC,CASSQDNPPQGYGYTF
TRBJ2-4,-,-,TRBV5-4,TGTGCCAGCAGGGCTCGGGGCAAGATGAACATTCAGTACTTC,CASRARGKMNIQYF
TRBJ2-2,TRBD1,-,TRBV15,TGTGCCACCAGCTATGGACAGGGGAACGCCGGGGAGCTGTTTTTT,CATSYGQGNAGELFF
TRBJ2-2,-,-,TRBV7-2,TGTGTCAGCAGCATACAGGAATTGAACACCGGGGAGCTGTTTTTT,CVSSIQELNTGELFF
TRBJ2-1,TRBD2,-,TRBV9,TGTGCCAGCAGCCCGCCGACTAGCGGTGACAATGAGCAGTTCTTC,CASSPPTSGDNEQFF